These 6 T cell receptor beta chains share one sample of origin, sequenced in a study of blood T cell repertoires in COVID-19. Some clones are missing from TCRdb's copy, which holds only in-frame ones; the method was immunoSEQ multiplex PCR. This table has a few hundred thousand clones, around 90% appearing once. The material sequenced was PBMCs or T cells enriched from blood (not recorded which). Receptor source: a woman between 45 and 60 years old who had recovered from COVID-19.

The DNA for the CDR3 is TGTGCCAGCAGCCCTTCGGCGGGAGCAGGAGAGACCCAGTACTTC. Its translation is CASSPSAGAGETQYF. This chain connects TRBV7-2 to TRBJ2-5, with 7 bases that match TRBD2. Germline loops: CDR1 SGHTA, CDR2 FQGNSA. This CDR3 spans 15 amino acids. V gave up 5 bases and J gave up 4 bases; unmatched junction bases: 10.

The chain joins TRBV18 to TRBJ2-7, with D perhaps matching TRBD1 (6 bases). V dropped 3 bases and J dropped 0 bases, with 9 bases sitting between them. Germline-derived CDR1 and CDR2 are KGHSH and LQKENI. The CDR3 sequence is 14 residues long. The CDR3 is CASSPPDSSYEQYF. The CDR3 DNA reads as TGTGCCAGCTCACCCCCGGACAGCTCCTACGAGCAGTACTTC. Supplemented by reference TRBV18 and TRBJ2-7, the full variable domain reads NAGVMQNPRHLVRRRGQEARLRCSPMKGHSHVYWYRQLPEEGLKFMVYLQKENIIDESGMPKERFSAEFPKEGPSILRIQQVVRGDSAAYFCASSPPDSSYEQYFGPGTRLTVT.

This chain joins TRBV5-1 and TRBJ2-1; D possibly corresponds to TRBD1 (5 bases). Germline V CDR1 and CDR2: SGHRS, YFSETQ. With 4 bases removed from V and 7 bases from J, the gap between germline ends came to 21 bases. This CDR3 has 16 residues. The CDR3 sequence: CASSGALVYVGNEQFF. The CDR3 DNA sequence: TGCGCCAGCAGCGGGGCGCTAGTATATGTAGGGAATGAGCAGTTCTTC.

The J gene is TRBJ2-3, the V gene TRBV5-4; D may be TRBD2 (6 bases). The CDR3 consists of 13 residues. CDR1 and CDR2 (germline): SGHNT, YYREEE (reference sequence). Trimming removed 9 bases from V and 1 base from J, with 12 bases in between. The CDR3 protein is CATLTRGTDTQYF. The DNA of the CDR3 is TGTGCCACCCTGACTAGGGGCACAGATACGCAGTATTTT.

This clone has only one observation. The gene calls are TRBV7-2 and TRBJ1-1, with 7 bases aligning to TRBD1. The V gene end was trimmed by 5 bases and the J gene end by 0 bases; junction bases not matched to a gene: 3. This CDR3 is built from 14 residues. Germline CDR1 is SGHTA and CDR2 is FQGNSA. The DNA of the CDR3 is TGTGCCAGCAGCCGGGACAGCATGAACACTGAAGCTTTCTTT. This codes for CASSRDSMNTEAFF.

The V gene is TRBV28, the J gene TRBJ1-2, with TRBD1 matching over 7 bases. The CDR3 extends over 13 amino acids. Trimming removed 6 bases from V and 3 bases from J; junction bases left unmatched: 4. The germline gives CDR1 MDHEN, CDR2 SYDVKM. This CDR3 reads CASSLTGDYGYTF. The CDR3 DNA is TGTGCCAGCAGCTTAACAGGGGACTATGGCTACACCTTC.